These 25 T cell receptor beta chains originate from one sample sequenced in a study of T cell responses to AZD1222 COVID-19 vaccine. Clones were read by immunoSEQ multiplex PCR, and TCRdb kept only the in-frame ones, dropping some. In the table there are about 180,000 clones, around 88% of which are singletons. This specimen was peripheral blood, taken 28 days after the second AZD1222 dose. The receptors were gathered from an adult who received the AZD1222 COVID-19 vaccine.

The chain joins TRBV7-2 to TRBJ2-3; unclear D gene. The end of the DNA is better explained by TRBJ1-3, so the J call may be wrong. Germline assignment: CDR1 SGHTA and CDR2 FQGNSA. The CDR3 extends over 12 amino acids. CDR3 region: CASSPSSLPIYF. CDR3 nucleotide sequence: TGTGCCAGCAGCCCGAGTTCTTTACCCATATATTTT.

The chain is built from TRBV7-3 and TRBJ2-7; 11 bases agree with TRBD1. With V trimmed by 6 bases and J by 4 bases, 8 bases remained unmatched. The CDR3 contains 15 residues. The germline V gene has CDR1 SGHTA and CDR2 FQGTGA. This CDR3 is CASSRSGTGGYEQYF. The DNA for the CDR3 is TGTGCCAGCAGTCGATCAGGGACAGGGGGTTACGAGCAGTACTTC.

The CDR3 DNA follows: TGTGCCAGCAGCTCCCCCGCCCAGGGGTACAACGAGCAGTACTTC. Protein sequence: CASSSPAQGYNEQYF. The J gene is TRBJ2-7, the V gene TRBV5-5; the D gene is possibly TRBD1 (6 bases). Per the germline V gene, CDR1 is SGHKS and CDR2 is YYEKEE (reference sequence). The CDR3 is 15 residues long. V was cut by 3 bases and J by 5 bases, with 18 bases left in between.

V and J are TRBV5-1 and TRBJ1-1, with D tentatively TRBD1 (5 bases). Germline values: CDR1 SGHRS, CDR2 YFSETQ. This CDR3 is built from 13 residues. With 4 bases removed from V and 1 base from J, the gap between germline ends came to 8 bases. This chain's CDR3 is CASSPTGNTEAFF. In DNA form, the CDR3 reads TGCGCCAGCAGCCCTACAGGGAACACTGAAGCTTTCTTT.

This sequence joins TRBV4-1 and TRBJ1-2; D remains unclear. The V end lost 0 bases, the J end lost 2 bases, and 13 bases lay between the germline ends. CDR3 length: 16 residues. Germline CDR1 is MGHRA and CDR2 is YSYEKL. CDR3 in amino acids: CASSQDPSGYNYGYTF. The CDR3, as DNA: TGCGCCAGCAGCCAAGATCCATCAGGTTACAACTATGGCTACACCTTC.

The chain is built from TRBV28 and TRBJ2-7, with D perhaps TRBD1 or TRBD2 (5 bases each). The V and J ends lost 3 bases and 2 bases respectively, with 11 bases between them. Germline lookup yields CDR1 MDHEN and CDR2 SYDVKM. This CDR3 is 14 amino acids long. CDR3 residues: CASSLNGAAYEQYF. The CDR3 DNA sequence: TGTGCCAGCAGTTTGAACGGGGCGGCCTACGAGCAGTACTTC.

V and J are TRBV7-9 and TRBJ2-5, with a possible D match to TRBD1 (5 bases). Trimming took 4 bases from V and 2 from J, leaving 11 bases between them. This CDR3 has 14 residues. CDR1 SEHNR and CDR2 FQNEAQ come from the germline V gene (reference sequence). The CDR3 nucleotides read TGTGCCAGCAGCTCCCGACAGACGCAAGAGACCCAGTACTTC. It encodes CASSSRQTQETQYF.

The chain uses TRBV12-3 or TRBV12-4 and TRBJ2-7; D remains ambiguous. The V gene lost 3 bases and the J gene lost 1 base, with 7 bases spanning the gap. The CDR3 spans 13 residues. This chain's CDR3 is CASSLIGSYEQYF. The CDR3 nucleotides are TGTGCCAGCAGTTTGATAGGGTCCTACGAGCAGTACTTC.

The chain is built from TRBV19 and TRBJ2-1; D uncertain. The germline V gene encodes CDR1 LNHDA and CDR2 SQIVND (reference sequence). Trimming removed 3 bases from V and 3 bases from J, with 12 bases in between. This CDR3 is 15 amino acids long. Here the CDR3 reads CASSIGTPNYNEQFF. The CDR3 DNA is TGTGCCAGTAGTATCGGTACACCTAACTACAATGAGCAGTTCTTC.

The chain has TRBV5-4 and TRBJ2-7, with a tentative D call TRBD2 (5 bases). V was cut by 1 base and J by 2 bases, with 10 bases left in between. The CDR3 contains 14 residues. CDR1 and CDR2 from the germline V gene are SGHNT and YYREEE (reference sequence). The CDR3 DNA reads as TGTGCCAGCAGCTTGCCGGGGTCCACCTACGAGCAGTACTTC. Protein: CASSLPGSTYEQYF.

CDR3 nucleotides: TGTGCCAGCAGCCCCCTAAGAAACACTGAAGCTTTCTTT. This gives the protein CASSPLRNTEAFF. The chain recombines TRBV7-7 with TRBJ1-1; D remains ambiguous. The V and J ends lost 5 bases and 2 bases respectively, with 9 bases between them. The CDR3 extends over 13 amino acids. Germline assignment: CDR1 SSHAT and CDR2 FNYEAQ (reference sequence).

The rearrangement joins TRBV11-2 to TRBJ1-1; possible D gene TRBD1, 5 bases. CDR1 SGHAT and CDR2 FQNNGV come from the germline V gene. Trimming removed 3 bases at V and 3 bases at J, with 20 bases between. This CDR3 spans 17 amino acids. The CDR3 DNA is TGTGCCAGCAGCTTTCAGAGGGGACGCAGGAGGGACACTGAAGCTTTCTTT. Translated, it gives CASSFQRGRRRDTEAFF.

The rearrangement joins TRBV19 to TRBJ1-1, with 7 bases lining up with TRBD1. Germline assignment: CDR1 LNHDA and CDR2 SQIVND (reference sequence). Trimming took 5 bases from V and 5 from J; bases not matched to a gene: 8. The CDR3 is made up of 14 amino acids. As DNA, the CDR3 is TGTGCCAGTAGTCCAAGGACAGGTTGGACTGAAGCTTTCTTT. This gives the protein CASSPRTGWTEAFF. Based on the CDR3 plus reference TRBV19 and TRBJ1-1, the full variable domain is DGGITQSPKYLFRKEGQNVTLSCEQNLNHDAMYWYRQDPGQGLRLIYYSQIVNDFQKGDIAEGYSVSREKKESFPLTVTSAQKNPTAFYLCASSPRTGWTEAFFGQGTRLTVV.

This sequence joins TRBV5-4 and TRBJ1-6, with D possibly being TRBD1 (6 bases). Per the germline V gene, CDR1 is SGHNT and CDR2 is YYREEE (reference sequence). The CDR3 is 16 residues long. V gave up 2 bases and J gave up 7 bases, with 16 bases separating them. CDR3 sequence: CASSFGGGGVNSPLHF. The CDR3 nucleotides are TGTGCCAGCAGCTTCGGGGGGGGCGGAGTAAATTCACCCCTCCACTTT.

The CDR3 loop is CASLRVDEQYF. As DNA, the CDR3 is TGTGCCAGCTTAAGGGTTGACGAGCAGTACTTC. The V call is TRBV11-2, the J call TRBJ2-7, with unresolved D. Between the trimmed V and J ends, which lost 8 bases and 5 bases, there was a span of 10 bases. The CDR3 length is 11 residues. Germline CDR1 SGHAT, CDR2 FQNNGV. The full variable domain, its missing parts supplied by reference TRBV11-2 and TRBJ2-7, is EAGVAQSPRYKIIEKRQSVAFWCNPISGHATLYWYQQILGQGPKLLIQFQNNGVVDDSQLPKDRFSAERLKGVDSTLKIQPAKLEDSAVYLCASLRVDEQYFGPGTRLTVT.

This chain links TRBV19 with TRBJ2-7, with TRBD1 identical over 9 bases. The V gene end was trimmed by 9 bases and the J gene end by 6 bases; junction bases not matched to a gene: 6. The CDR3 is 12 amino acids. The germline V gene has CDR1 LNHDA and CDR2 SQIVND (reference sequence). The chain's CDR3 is CASAGTGSEQYF. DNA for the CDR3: TGTGCCAGCGCCGGGACAGGGAGCGAGCAGTACTTC.

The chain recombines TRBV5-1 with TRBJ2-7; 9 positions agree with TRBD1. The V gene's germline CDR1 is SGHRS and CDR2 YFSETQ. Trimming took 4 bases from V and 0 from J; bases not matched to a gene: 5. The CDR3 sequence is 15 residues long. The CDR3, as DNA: TGCGCCAGCAGCGGGGGGACAGGGAGCTCCTACGAGCAGTACTTC. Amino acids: CASSGGTGSSYEQYF.

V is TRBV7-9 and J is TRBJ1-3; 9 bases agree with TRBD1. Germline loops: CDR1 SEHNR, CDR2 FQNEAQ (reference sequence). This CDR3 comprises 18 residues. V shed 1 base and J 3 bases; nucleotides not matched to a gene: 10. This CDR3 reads CASSLGTGDLIGGNTIYF. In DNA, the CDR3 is TGTGCCAGCAGCTTAGGGACAGGGGATTTGATCGGTGGAAACACCATATATTTT.

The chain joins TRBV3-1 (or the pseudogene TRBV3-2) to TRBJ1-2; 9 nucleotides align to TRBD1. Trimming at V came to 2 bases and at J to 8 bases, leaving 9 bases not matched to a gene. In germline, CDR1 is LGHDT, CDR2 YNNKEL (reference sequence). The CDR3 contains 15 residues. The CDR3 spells CASSQSLHRGRGYTF. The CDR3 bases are TGTGCCAGCAGCCAATCCCTTCACAGGGGGCGCGGCTACACCTTC.

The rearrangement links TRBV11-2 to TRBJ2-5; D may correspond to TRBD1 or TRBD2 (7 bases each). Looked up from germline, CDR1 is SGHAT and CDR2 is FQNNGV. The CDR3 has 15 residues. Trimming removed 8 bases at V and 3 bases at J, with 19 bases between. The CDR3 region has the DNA TGTGCCAGCTCTCGAAGGGCAGGGGGGGAAGAGACCCAGTACTTC. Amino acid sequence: CASSRRAGGEETQYF.

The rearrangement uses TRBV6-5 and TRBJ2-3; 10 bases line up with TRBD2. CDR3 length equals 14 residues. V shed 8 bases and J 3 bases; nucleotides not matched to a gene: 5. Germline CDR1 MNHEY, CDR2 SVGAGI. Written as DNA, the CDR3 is TGTGCCAGCGGAATAGCGGGGGGAACAGATACGCAGTATTTT. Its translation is CASGIAGGTDTQYF.

For the CDR3, the DNA is TGCGCCAGCAGCCAAGCCACCCCGGACAGGGGAGTCAACAACTATGGCTACACCTTC. Amino acids: CASSQATPDRGVNNYGYTF. The V call is TRBV4-1, the J call TRBJ1-2; 9 bases match TRBD1. This CDR3 spans 19 amino acids. Germline V lookup: CDR1 MGHRA, CDR2 YSYEKL. V lost 1 base and J lost 2; bases outside the gene matches: 14.

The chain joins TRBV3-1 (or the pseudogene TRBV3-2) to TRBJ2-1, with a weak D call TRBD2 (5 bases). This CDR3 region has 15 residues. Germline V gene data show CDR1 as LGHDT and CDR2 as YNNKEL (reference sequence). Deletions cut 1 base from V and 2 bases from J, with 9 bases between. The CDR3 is CASSQGGPTYNEQFF. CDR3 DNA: TGTGCCAGCAGCCAAGGAGGGCCGACCTACAATGAGCAGTTCTTC.

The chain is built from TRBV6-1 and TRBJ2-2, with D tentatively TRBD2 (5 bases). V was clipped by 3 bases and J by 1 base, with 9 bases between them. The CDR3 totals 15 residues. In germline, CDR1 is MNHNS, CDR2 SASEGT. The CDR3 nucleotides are TGTGCCAGCAGTGATGAGGGTCGGAACACCGGGGAGCTGTTTTTT. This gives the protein CASSDEGRNTGELFF.

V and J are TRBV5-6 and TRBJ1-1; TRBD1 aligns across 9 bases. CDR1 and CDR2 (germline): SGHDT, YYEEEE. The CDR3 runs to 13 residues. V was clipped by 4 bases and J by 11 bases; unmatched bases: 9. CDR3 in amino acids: CASSPGQGRSAFF. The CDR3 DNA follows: TGTGCCAGCAGCCCGGGACAGGGACGTAGCGCTTTCTTT.